A single sample is the source of the 30 T cell receptor beta chains below, sequenced in a study of blood T cell repertoires in COVID-19. Measured with immunoSEQ multiplex PCR; TCRdb has only the in-frame clones, and not every one. This table has approximately 150,000 clones, approximately 88% appearing once. Sequences were obtained from peripheral blood. These receptors were taken from a woman in her 50s with acute or convalescent COVID-19.

The chain joins TRBV2 to TRBJ2-1; TRBD1 is a possible D gene (6 bases). CDR1 and CDR2 from the germline V gene are SNHLY and FYNNEI. Trimming pared 6 bases from V and 10 bases from J, leaving 10 bases between. The CDR3 consists of 11 residues. CDR3 amino acids: CASRLDREQFF. As DNA, the CDR3 is TGTGCCAGCAGACTCGACAGGGAGCAGTTCTTC. The variable domain in full, with the rest retrieved from reference TRBV2 and TRBJ2-1, is EPEVTQTPSHQVTQMGQEVILRCVPISNHLYFYWYRQILGQKVEFLVSFYNNEISEKSEIFDDQFSVERPDGSNFTLKIRSTKLEDSAMYFCASRLDREQFFGPGTRLTVL.

The rearrangement joins TRBV7-3 to TRBJ1-5; 10 bases align to TRBD1. The CDR3 has 15 residues. Germline-derived CDR1 and CDR2 are SGHTA and FQGTGA. The V gene end was trimmed by 3 bases and the J gene end by 4 bases; junction bases not matched to a gene: 3. The CDR3 protein is CASSFRGQGNQPQHF. The CDR3 DNA is TGTGCCAGCAGCTTCCGGGGACAGGGGAATCAGCCCCAGCATTTT.

The chain is built from TRBV15 and TRBJ2-7; D perhaps matches TRBD1 (5 bases). The CDR3 consists of 16 residues. From germline, CDR1 is LNHNV and CDR2 YYDKDF (reference sequence). The ends were cut back, 0 bases at V and 3 bases at J, with 15 bases in the middle. The CDR3 coding sequence is TGTGCCACCAGCAGAGAAGGATTGGGGCCGAACTACGAGCAGTACTTC. It specifies CATSREGLGPNYEQYF.

CDR3 in DNA: TGTGCCAGCAGTTTCGGGGTTCGGCCCCAGCATTTT. As protein: CASSFGVRPQHF. The chain joins TRBV12-3 or TRBV12-4 to TRBJ1-5; D is undetermined. The CDR3 is made up of 12 amino acids. Trimming stripped 3 bases from V and 9 bases from J, with 9 bases between.

The chain has TRBV10-3 and TRBJ1-1; D is possibly TRBD1 (5 bases). The CDR3 spans 14 residues. The germline CDR1 and CDR2 sequences are ENHRY and SYGVKD. V lost 5 bases, J lost 4 bases, and 14 bases lay in between. As DNA, the CDR3 is TGTGCCATCAGTAAGGACGGGGGTTTCACTGAAGCTTTCTTT. Translated: CAISKDGGFTEAFF.

The chain carries TRBV7-3 and TRBJ1-1; tentatively, D is TRBD1 (6 bases). Trimming removed 2 bases from V and 6 bases from J, with 10 bases in between. CDR1 and CDR2 from the germline V gene are SGHTA and FQGTGA. This CDR3 has 13 amino acids. DNA for the CDR3: TGTGCCAGCAGCTTAGAACAGGGATCTGAAGCTTTCTTT. This gives the protein CASSLEQGSEAFF.

The chain recombines TRBV5-6 with TRBJ2-5; 8 bases are shared with TRBD2. Germline-derived CDR1 and CDR2 are SGHDT and YYEEEE. The CDR3 loop spans 15 amino acids. The V segment lost 2 bases and the J segment 5 bases; nucleotides outside the gene matches: 8. The CDR3 DNA is TGTGCCAGCAGCTTACCGGGAGGGCGGACGGAGACCCAGTACTTC. Translated: CASSLPGGRTETQYF.

The V and J genes are TRBV5-1 and TRBJ2-7; TRBD2 agrees at 7 bases. V shed 0 bases and J 0 bases; nucleotides not matched to a gene: 3. CDR3 length equals 15 residues. Looked up from germline, CDR1 is SGHRS and CDR2 is YFSETQ. The CDR3 loop is CASSLAGGISYEQYF. CDR3 bases: TGCGCCAGCAGCTTGGCCGGGGGGATCTCCTACGAGCAGTACTTC.

This chain connects TRBV9 to TRBJ2-7, with a possible D match to TRBD1 (6 bases). V gave up 3 bases and J gave up 2 bases, with 12 bases separating them. Germline CDR1 is SGDLS and CDR2 is YYNGEE. CDR3 size: 14 residues. The CDR3 nucleotides are TGTGCCAGCAGCGAGGACAGCGCGACCTACGAGCAGTACTTC. Its protein is CASSEDSATYEQYF.

The rearrangement links TRBV6-1 to TRBJ1-4; D remains unclear. Germline loops: CDR1 MNHNS, CDR2 SASEGT. The CDR3 spans 14 residues. Trimming removed 0 bases at V and 10 bases at J, with 12 bases between. CDR3 in DNA: TGTGCCAGCAGTGAAGCTTGGGGAGGCGGAAAACTGTTTTTT. Its translation: CASSEAWGGGKLFF.

The chain recombines TRBV27 with TRBJ2-3, with D perhaps TRBD1 (6 bases). The germline V gene has CDR1 MNHEY and CDR2 SMNVEV (reference sequence). V gave up 2 bases and J gave up 5 bases, with 14 bases separating them. The CDR3 is 15 residues long. The CDR3 DNA reads TGTGCCAGCAGTTTAGTTGGCAGGGGAAGAGATACGCAGTATTTT. It translates to CASSLVGRGRDTQYF.

The chain uses TRBV5-1 and TRBJ1-5; D perhaps matches TRBD1 (5 bases). In germline, CDR1 is SGHRS, CDR2 YFSETQ. The V end was cut by 7 bases, the J end by 5 bases, with 10 bases between. The CDR3 is 12 residues long. The CDR3 sequence is CASPRVDQPQHF. The CDR3 DNA reads TGCGCCAGCCCCAGGGTGGATCAGCCCCAGCATTTT.

CDR3 in DNA: TGTGCCAGCAGCCGACCCGCGGGACTCCCCAGGGGGGAGCTGTTTTTT. Translation: CASSRPAGLPRGELFF. The chain couples TRBV11-1 to TRBJ2-2, with a possible D match to TRBD2 (6 bases). CDR1 is SGHAT, CDR2 FQDESV, per germline (reference sequence). V dropped 5 bases and J dropped 8 bases, with 21 bases sitting between them. The CDR3 extends over 16 amino acids.

This chain connects TRBV5-1 to TRBJ1-4; 7 bases are shared with TRBD1. The CDR3 has 14 amino acids. Germline CDR1 and CDR2: SGHRS and YFSETQ. Trimming cost V 2 bases and J 7 bases; bases outside gene matches: 5. The DNA for the CDR3 is TGCGCCAGCAGCTTAAACAGGGGAAGTGAAAAACTGTTTTTT. This gives the protein CASSLNRGSEKLFF.

This rearrangement joins TRBV2 to TRBJ2-7, with 10 nucleotides matching TRBD2. Trimming at V came to 9 bases and at J to 7 bases, leaving 6 bases not matched to a gene. Germline CDR1 reads SNHLY; CDR2 reads FYNNEI. This CDR3 is built from 12 residues. CDR3 nucleotide sequence: TGTGCCAGTCAGCGGGAGGGCCCGGAGCAGTACTTC. This gives the protein CASQREGPEQYF.

V usage is TRBV2 and J usage is TRBJ2-2; D is perhaps TRBD2 (6 bases). The germline gives CDR1 SNHLY, CDR2 FYNNEI. V lost 6 bases, J lost 6 bases, and 14 bases lay in between. This CDR3 spans 14 amino acids. The CDR3 is CASRTSSAAGELFF. CDR3 nucleotide sequence: TGTGCCAGCAGGACATCTAGCGCCGCCGGGGAGCTGTTTTTT. Combining the CDR3 with reference TRBV2 and TRBJ2-2 gives the whole variable domain EPEVTQTPSHQVTQMGQEVILRCVPISNHLYFYWYRQILGQKVEFLVSFYNNEISEKSEIFDDQFSVERPDGSNFTLKIRSTKLEDSAMYFCASRTSSAAGELFFGEGSRLTVL.

The rearrangement uses TRBV27 and TRBJ1-1, with 8 bases identical to TRBD1. Germline CDR1 and CDR2: MNHEY and SMNVEV (reference sequence). The V gene end was trimmed by 2 bases and the J gene end by 4 bases; junction bases not matched to a gene: 3. The CDR3 length is 14 residues. DNA of the CDR3: TGTGCCAGCAGTTTACAGGGACAGGTCACTGAAGCTTTCTTT. Residues: CASSLQGQVTEAFF.

This CDR3 is CASSLVLGGRTEAFF. DNA of the CDR3: TGTGCCAGCAGCTTAGTATTAGGGGGCCGCACTGAAGCTTTCTTT. The chain uses TRBV11-2 and TRBJ1-1, with 7 bases matching TRBD1. Germline-derived CDR1 and CDR2 are SGHAT and FQNNGV. The junction had 6 bases not matched to a gene; V was cut back by 1 base and J by 4 bases. The CDR3 is 15 amino acids.

The V and J genes are TRBV4-1 and TRBJ1-5; 9 bases are a match to TRBD1. The CDR3 totals 15 residues. Germline lookup yields CDR1 MGHRA and CDR2 YSYEKL. Losses at the gene ends were 4 bases for V and 7 bases for J; bases not matched to a gene: 8. For the CDR3, the DNA is TGCGCCAGCAGCCGGGATGACAGGGGGAGGCAGCCCCAGCATTTT. Translating gives CASSRDDRGRQPQHF.

The chain combines TRBV7-6 with TRBJ2-7, with 14 bases identical to TRBD2. The ends lost 5 bases at V and 0 bases at J; junction bases unmatched: 6. Germline lookup yields CDR1 SGHVS and CDR2 FNYEAQ. The CDR3 has 17 amino acids. The CDR3 reads CASSPGGLAGGSYEQYF. CDR3 sequence (DNA): TGTGCCAGCAGCCCAGGCGGACTAGCGGGAGGCTCCTACGAGCAGTACTTC.

This rearrangement joins TRBV16 to TRBJ2-1; 10 bases agree with TRBD2. The CDR3 covers 17 residues. V lost 4 bases to trimming and J lost 0 bases; unmatched junction nucleotides: 6. Germline CDR1 is KGHSY and CDR2 is FQNENV. CDR3 nucleotide sequence: TGTGCCAGCAGCCCTGAGCGGGGGGGTTACTCCTACAATGAGCAGTTCTTC. Protein sequence: CASSPERGGYSYNEQFF.

The rearrangement uses TRBV7-2 and TRBJ2-3; weak D call: TRBD2 (6 bases). Trimming took off 4 bases at V and 3 bases at J, with 14 bases between the two ends. Germline CDR1 is SGHTA and CDR2 is FQGNSA. The CDR3 extends over 15 amino acids. The DNA of the CDR3 is TGTGCCAGCAGCTCCCGACTAGGAGGGACAGATACGCAGTATTTT. Translating gives CASSSRLGGTDTQYF.

V usage is TRBV5-6 and J usage is TRBJ1-6; no clear D. The V and J ends lost 4 bases and 8 bases respectively, with 16 bases between them. CDR3 size: 15 residues. Germline CDR1 SGHDT, CDR2 YYEEEE. The DNA for the CDR3 is TGTGCCAGCAGCCGGATGGCCGAGACTGATTCACCCCTCCACTTT. Translated, it gives CASSRMAETDSPLHF.

The CDR3 is CASSQTGGGYNEQFF. The CDR3 region has the DNA TGTGCCAGCAGTCAGACAGGGGGAGGATACAATGAGCAGTTCTTC. The J gene is TRBJ2-1, the V gene TRBV2; TRBD1 agrees at 9 bases. The CDR3 runs to 15 residues. Per germline, CDR1 SNHLY and CDR2 FYNNEI. The junction had 6 bases not matched to a gene; V was cut back by 5 bases and J by 4 bases.

The chain combines TRBV5-1 with TRBJ1-3, with D possibly matching TRBD1 (5 bases). Germline loops: CDR1 SGHRS, CDR2 YFSETQ. Trimming took 4 bases from V and 0 from J, leaving 14 bases between them. This CDR3 region has 16 residues. CDR3 loop: CASSLGAGGSGNTIYF. The CDR3 coding sequence is TGCGCCAGCAGCCTAGGGGCGGGAGGCTCTGGAAACACCATATATTTT.

The chain has TRBV12-3 or TRBV12-4 and TRBJ1-5; weak D call: TRBD1 (5 bases). The CDR3 covers 13 residues. V lost 3 bases and J lost 6, with 9 bases in between. The CDR3 DNA follows: TGTGCCAGCAGTTTTAGGGGCAGTCAGCCCCAGCATTTT. Its protein product is CASSFRGSQPQHF.

V is TRBV24-1 and J is TRBJ2-1; D remains unclear. V was shortened by 3 bases and J by 8 bases, with 10 bases between the two germline ends. Germline CDR1 KGHDR, CDR2 SFDVKD. The CDR3 loop spans 13 amino acids. In DNA, the CDR3 is TGTGCCACCAGTGATAGTATCTCGGATGAGCAGTTCTTC. Translation gives CATSDSISDEQFF.

V gene TRBV5-1 combines with J gene TRBJ1-4; D ambiguous. CDR1 and CDR2 (germline): SGHRS, YFSETQ. V lost 5 bases, J lost 8 bases, and 13 bases lay in between. This CDR3 has 13 residues. CDR3 sequence reads: CASSRSWREKLFF. In DNA, the CDR3 is TGCGCCAGCAGTAGGTCTTGGAGGGAAAAACTGTTTTTT. The variable domain in full, with the rest retrieved from reference TRBV5-1 and TRBJ1-4, is KAGVTQTPRYLIKTRGQQVTLSCSPISGHRSVSWYQQTPGQGLQFLFEYFSETQRNKGNFPGRFSGRQFSNSRSEMNVSTLELGDSALYLCASSRSWREKLFFGSGTQLSVL.

The CDR3 region has the DNA TGTGCCACCAGCAGGCCGTCCAGGGACACTGAAGCTTTCTTT. Translating it yields CATSRPSRDTEAFF. This sequence joins TRBV15 and TRBJ1-1; tentative D call: TRBD1 (5 bases). The CDR3 is 14 residues long. Trimming removed 3 bases at V and 3 bases at J, with 11 bases between. The germline CDR1 and CDR2 sequences are LNHNV and YYDKDF (reference sequence).

This rearrangement joins TRBV4-2 to TRBJ2-7, with D unresolved. The CDR3 covers 15 residues. CDR1 and CDR2 (germline): LGHNA, YNFKEQ. V lost 0 bases and J lost 3, with 12 bases in between. CDR3 protein: CASSQEQYSYYEQYF. CDR3 DNA sequence: TGTGCCAGCAGCCAAGAACAGTACTCCTACTACGAGCAGTACTTC.